Listed below are T cell receptor beta chains from one sample, sequenced in a study of T cell repertoires in cytomegalovirus infection. Their antigen targets remain unknown. TCRdb ran MiXCR on the reads and lists one entry per CDR3 protein. Among around 540,000 distinct CDR3 sequences listed, 30% to 35% were seen once. The sequencing here drew on cultured PBMCs, taken from culture after CMV antigen stimulation. The receptors stem from a human donor in good health (CMV status not recorded). Some clones in this sample may be carry-over from other donors' samples. The CDR3 runs from the conserved cysteine through the conserved F or W. Fields, in order: clone size, D gene, J gene, V gene, CDR3 DNA, CDR3 protein. A D gene is named only where the DNA matches it firmly. Clone size, where shown, is once, few, many, or a class for clones that have expanded.

size: NA; D: NA; J: TRBJ2-5; V: TRBV7-8; DNA: TGTGCCAGCAGCCACGGACAGGGAGGGGAGACCCAGTACTTC; CDR3: CASSHGQGGETQYF
size: NA; D: TRBD1; J: TRBJ1-2; V: TRBV12-3/TRBV12-4; DNA: TGTGCCAGCAGTCCACTCCGACAGGGTTCGTCCGGCTACACCTTC; CDR3: CASSPLRQGSSGYTF
size: NA; D: NA; J: TRBJ1-5; V: TRBV15; DNA: TGTGCCACCAGCAGCCTTTTCACCCAGCCCCAGCATTTT; CDR3: CATSSLFTQPQHF
size: once; D: NA; J: TRBJ1-1; V: TRBV30; DNA: TGTGCCTGCCCAAAGGGCAGGGCCGGTGGCAGGAACACTGAAGCTTTCTTT; CDR3: CACPKGRAGGRNTEAFF
size: NA; D: TRBD1; J: TRBJ2-1; V: TRBV19; DNA: TGTGCCAGTAGTATTCCGACAGGGGTCTCCTACAATGAGCAGTTCTTC; CDR3: CASSIPTGVSYNEQFF
size: many; D: TRBD2; J: TRBJ2-1; V: TRBV6-5; DNA: TGTGCCAGCAGTGGACTAGCGGGATTCAATGAGCAGTTCTTC; CDR3: CASSGLAGFNEQFF
size: few; D: NA; J: TRBJ2-1; V: TRBV7-2; DNA: TGTGCCAGCAGCTTAGGAGGACCCAATGAGCAGTTCTTC; CDR3: CASSLGGPNEQFF
size: NA; D: NA; J: TRBJ1-1; V: TRBV27; DNA: TGTGCCAGCAGTTCTGGGGGGGCGAGGGACACTGAAGCTTTCTTT; CDR3: CASSSGGARDTEAFF
size: many; D: TRBD1; J: TRBJ1-2; V: TRBV10-3; DNA: TGTGCCATCCCCGGACAGGGATCTAGTGACTATGGCTACACCTTC; CDR3: CAIPGQGSSDYGYTF
size: NA; D: NA; J: TRBJ1-3; V: TRBV6-5; DNA: TGTGCCAGCAGTTACTCGGGCAGGTCTCCTGGAAACACCATATATTTT; CDR3: CASSYSGRSPGNTIYF
size: NA; D: NA; J: TRBJ2-1; V: TRBV12-5; DNA: TGTGCTAGTGGTTTAGTTCTGGGGGCGTCCTACAATGAGCAGTTCTTC; CDR3: CASGLVLGASYNEQFF
size: NA; D: TRBD2; J: TRBJ2-2; V: TRBV4-3; DNA: TGCGCCAGCAGCCAGGATCTACTAGCGGTTAACACCGGGGAGCTGTTTTTT; CDR3: CASSQDLLAVNTGELFF
size: few; D: NA; J: TRBJ2-7; V: TRBV7-6; DNA: TGTGCCAGCAGCTTAGCGACGGCGACGGGTCAGTACTTC; CDR3: CASSLATATGQYF
size: NA; D: NA; J: TRBJ2-3; V: TRBV12-3/TRBV12-4; DNA: TGTGCCAGCAGTTGGGAGGAGACAGATACGCAGTATTTT; CDR3: CASSWEETDTQYF
size: NA; D: NA; J: TRBJ1-2; V: TRBV28; DNA: TGTGCCAGCAGTTCGCCGGGACTCTATGGCTACACCTTC; CDR3: CASSSPGLYGYTF
size: NA; D: NA; J: TRBJ2-2; V: TRBV20-1; DNA: TGCAGTGCTAGAGATCAATCTCGTAGTAGCACCGGGGAGCTGTTTTTT; CDR3: CSARDQSRSSTGELFF
size: NA; D: NA; J: TRBJ2-1; V: TRBV7-6; DNA: TGTGCCAGCAGCTCGACAGGATCTTTTTCCTACAATGAGCAGTTCTTC; CDR3: CASSSTGSFSYNEQFF
size: NA; D: TRBD2; J: TRBJ2-1; V: TRBV4-1; DNA: TGCGCCAGCAGCCCGTGGACTAGCGGGAGGGAAAGCTCCTACAATGAGCAGTTCTTC; CDR3: CASSPWTSGRESSYNEQFF
size: NA; D: NA; J: TRBJ2-5; V: TRBV11-2; DNA: TGTGCCAGCAGCTCGGACTGGCAAGAGACCCAGTACTTC; CDR3: CASSSDWQETQYF
size: NA; D: NA; J: TRBJ2-3; V: TRBV14; DNA: TGTGCCAGCAGCCAAGATTGGGGCGCCGATACGCAGTATTTT; CDR3: CASSQDWGADTQYF
size: NA; D: NA; J: TRBJ2-3; V: TRBV6-5; DNA: TGTGCCAGCAGTTCCTCCTCCGCAGATACGCAGTATTTT; CDR3: CASSSSSADTQYF
size: NA; D: NA; J: TRBJ2-2; V: TRBV4-1; DNA: TGCGCCACAGCCCTCCGGGCCACCGGGGAGCTGTTTTTT; CDR3: CATALRATGELFF
size: NA; D: NA; J: TRBJ2-1; V: TRBV12-3/TRBV12-4; DNA: TGTGCCAGCACCTCGGGTGGCGTGTCTGAGGACAATGAGCAGTTCTTC; CDR3: CASTSGGVSEDNEQFF
size: few; D: NA; J: TRBJ1-1; V: TRBV7-9; DNA: TGTGCCAGCAGCTTAGAGACGGGCCCGAACACTGAAGCTTTCTTT; CDR3: CASSLETGPNTEAFF
size: NA; D: NA; J: TRBJ2-5; V: TRBV29-1; DNA: TGCAGCGTTATATTGGCAGACCAAGAGACCCAGTACTTC; CDR3: CSVILADQETQYF
size: NA; D: TRBD1; J: TRBJ2-3; V: TRBV6-2/TRBV6-3; DNA: TGTGCCAGCAGCCCCCAGTGGGGACAGGGGGAAGATACGCAGTATTTT; CDR3: CASSPQWGQGEDTQYF
size: few; D: NA; J: TRBJ2-6; V: TRBV7-8; DNA: TGTGCCAGCAGCTTATTTAAAGGAGGTCTTGGGTCCGGGGCCAACGTCCTGACTTTC; CDR3: CASSLFKGGLGSGANVLTF
size: NA; D: TRBD2; J: TRBJ2-7; V: TRBV7-9; DNA: TGTGCCAGCAGCGACTCCGGGACTACAAAGCGCGAGCAGTACTTC; CDR3: CASSDSGTTKREQYF
size: NA; D: NA; J: TRBJ2-3; V: TRBV19; DNA: TGTGCCAGCAAAAGGGACCCCACAGATACGCAGTATTTT; CDR3: CASKRDPTDTQYF
size: few; D: TRBD1; J: TRBJ2-3; V: TRBV14; DNA: TGTGCCAGCAGCCACCCCCAAGGGACAGGGACAGATACGCAGTATTTT; CDR3: CASSHPQGTGTDTQYF
size: many; D: TRBD1; J: TRBJ1-2; V: TRBV6-1; DNA: TGTGCCAGCATCCCTGGGGGGAGAGACAGGGAGAACTATGGCTACACCTTC; CDR3: CASIPGGRDRENYGYTF
size: NA; D: TRBD2; J: TRBJ2-3; V: TRBV6-2/TRBV6-3; DNA: TGTGCCAGCAGTCCCACTAGCGGGAGGGTTTCAGATACGCAGTATTTT; CDR3: CASSPTSGRVSDTQYF
size: NA; D: NA; J: TRBJ2-2; V: TRBV7-2; DNA: TGTGCCAGCAGCTTACTTATGACGGCGGTCACCGGGGAGCTGTTTTTT; CDR3: CASSLLMTAVTGELFF
size: NA; D: TRBD2; J: TRBJ2-5; V: TRBV10-3; DNA: TGTGCCATCAGTGCGAGACTAGCGGGAGCGGAGACCCAGTACTTC; CDR3: CAISARLAGAETQYF
size: many; D: NA; J: TRBJ2-1; V: TRBV6-6; DNA: TGTGCCAGCAGTCACCGAAGGGGAAACAATGAGCAGTTCTTC; CDR3: CASSHRRGNNEQFF
size: NA; D: NA; J: TRBJ1-2; V: TRBV6-5; DNA: TGTGCCAGCAGTTACGCAGGGAACTATGGCTACACCTTC; CDR3: CASSYAGNYGYTF
size: NA; D: TRBD1; J: TRBJ2-2; V: TRBV27; DNA: TGTGCCAGCAGTTGGACAGGGGGCTCTACCGGGGAGCTGTTTTTT; CDR3: CASSWTGGSTGELFF
size: few; D: NA; J: TRBJ2-7; V: TRBV29-1; DNA: TGCAGCGTAATTAAGACGGGACGGCCTTCATACGAGCAGTACTTC; CDR3: CSVIKTGRPSYEQYF
size: NA; D: TRBD1; J: TRBJ1-1; V: TRBV6-2/TRBV6-3; DNA: TGTGCCAGCACCTTACAGGGGGTCGCCGAAGCTTTCTTT; CDR3: CASTLQGVAEAFF
size: NA; D: TRBD2; J: TRBJ2-7; V: TRBV7-6; DNA: TGTGCCAGCCGGCGGACTAGCGTCCACGAGCAGTACTTC; CDR3: CASRRTSVHEQYF
size: many; D: NA; J: TRBJ2-5; V: TRBV5-6; DNA: TGTGCCAGCAGCTTTCAGGGTCCAGAGACCCAGTACTTC; CDR3: CASSFQGPETQYF
size: NA; D: NA; J: TRBJ2-3; V: TRBV2; DNA: TGTGCCAGCAGGGCGGAGGCAGATACGCAGTATTTT; CDR3: CASRAEADTQYF
size: few; D: NA; J: TRBJ2-6; V: TRBV7-8; DNA: TGTGCCAGCAGCTTCGACCGGGTCGCCAAACGCTCTGGGGCCAACGTCCTGACTTTC; CDR3: CASSFDRVAKRSGANVLTF
size: many; D: NA; J: TRBJ2-2; V: TRBV7-2; DNA: TGTGCCAGCAGCTTAACGTTAAGGAACACCGGGGAGCTGTTTTTT; CDR3: CASSLTLRNTGELFF
size: NA; D: NA; J: TRBJ1-4; V: TRBV7-9; DNA: TGTGCCAGCAGCTTAGAGGTGACAGTTTATGAAAAACTGTTTTTT; CDR3: CASSLEVTVYEKLFF
size: NA; D: TRBD2; J: TRBJ2-3; V: TRBV19; DNA: TGTGCCAGTAGTACTCGGACTAGAGATGGAGATACGCAGTATTTT; CDR3: CASSTRTRDGDTQYF
size: NA; D: TRBD1; J: TRBJ1-1; V: TRBV5-5; DNA: TGTGCCAGCAGCGTGGACAGGGTGTCTAACACTGAAGCTTTCTTT; CDR3: CASSVDRVSNTEAFF
size: NA; D: TRBD2; J: TRBJ2-2; V: TRBV12-3/TRBV12-4; DNA: TGTGCCAGCAGTTCCGGGGGGGTCCCTACCGGGGAGCTGTTTTTT; CDR3: CASSSGGVPTGELFF
size: NA; D: NA; J: TRBJ2-3; V: TRBV7-9; DNA: TGTGCCAGCGCCGCGATCTCTAGCACAGATACGCAGTATTTT; CDR3: CASAAISSTDTQYF
size: few; D: TRBD2; J: TRBJ2-1; V: TRBV7-9; DNA: TGTGCCAGCAGCTTAGCGGGACTAGTATTGGGGAATGAGCAGTTCTTC; CDR3: CASSLAGLVLGNEQFF
size: few; D: TRBD2; J: TRBJ2-3; V: TRBV6-5; DNA: TGTGCCAGCAGTTACCCCGGGACTAGCGGGGGACGGCGCACAGATACGCAGTATTTT; CDR3: CASSYPGTSGGRRTDTQYF
size: few; D: TRBD2; J: TRBJ2-1; V: TRBV28; DNA: TGTGCCAGCAGTCTCCGACGGGAGGGCCCCTACAATGAGCAGTTCTTC; CDR3: CASSLRREGPYNEQFF
size: few; D: NA; J: TRBJ2-2; V: TRBV19; DNA: TGTGCCAGTAGTATTTTCAGGGGCACCGGGGAGCTGTTTTTT; CDR3: CASSIFRGTGELFF
size: few; D: NA; J: TRBJ2-5; V: TRBV6-6; DNA: TGTGCCAGCAGTTACCCTGTTGGGAGGACGGTGGTCGAGACCCAGTACTTC; CDR3: CASSYPVGRTVVETQYF
size: few; D: TRBD2; J: TRBJ2-1; V: TRBV6-5; DNA: TGTGCCAGCAGTTCCCGGACTAGCGGGAGGGCCGTTAGAGACAATGAGCAGTTCTTC; CDR3: CASSSRTSGRAVRDNEQFF
size: NA; D: TRBD2; J: TRBJ2-7; V: TRBV28; DNA: TGTGCCAGCGGAAGAACCGTAGCGGGGTCCTACGAGCAGTACTTC; CDR3: CASGRTVAGSYEQYF
size: NA; D: NA; J: TRBJ2-4; V: TRBV7-4; DNA: TGTGCCAACAGCCCCGGGTTGGGGTCCAAAAACATTCAGTACTTC; CDR3: CANSPGLGSKNIQYF
size: NA; D: NA; J: TRBJ1-1; V: TRBV7-8; DNA: TGTGCCAGCAGTACCGGGGCGAACACTGAAGCTTTCTTT; CDR3: CASSTGANTEAFF
size: NA; D: NA; J: TRBJ2-5; V: TRBV11-3; DNA: TGTGCCAGCAGCTTATCCGTCTCGACTGGGGAGACCCAGTACTTC; CDR3: CASSLSVSTGETQYF
size: NA; D: NA; J: TRBJ2-7; V: TRBV11-2; DNA: TGTGCCAGCAGCTTGGGGGGAACATTGGCCGAGCAGTACTTC; CDR3: CASSLGGTLAEQYF